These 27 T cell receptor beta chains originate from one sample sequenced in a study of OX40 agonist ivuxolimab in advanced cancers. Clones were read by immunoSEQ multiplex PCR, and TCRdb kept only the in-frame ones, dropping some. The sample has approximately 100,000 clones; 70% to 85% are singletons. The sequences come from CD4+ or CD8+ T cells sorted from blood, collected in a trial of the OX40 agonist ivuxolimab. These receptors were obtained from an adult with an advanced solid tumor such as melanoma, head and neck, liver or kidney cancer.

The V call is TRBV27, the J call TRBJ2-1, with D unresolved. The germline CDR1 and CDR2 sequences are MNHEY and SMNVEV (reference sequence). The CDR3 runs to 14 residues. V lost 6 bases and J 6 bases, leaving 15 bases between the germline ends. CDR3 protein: CASRTPDPRNEQFF. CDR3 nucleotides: TGTGCCAGCAGAACCCCCGACCCTCGCAATGAGCAGTTCTTC.

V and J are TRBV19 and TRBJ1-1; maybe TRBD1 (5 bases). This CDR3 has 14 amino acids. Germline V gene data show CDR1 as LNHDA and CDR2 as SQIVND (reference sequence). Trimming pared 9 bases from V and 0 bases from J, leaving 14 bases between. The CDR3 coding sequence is TGTGCCAGCCGGAATCCAGGGATGAACACTGAAGCTTTCTTT. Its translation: CASRNPGMNTEAFF.

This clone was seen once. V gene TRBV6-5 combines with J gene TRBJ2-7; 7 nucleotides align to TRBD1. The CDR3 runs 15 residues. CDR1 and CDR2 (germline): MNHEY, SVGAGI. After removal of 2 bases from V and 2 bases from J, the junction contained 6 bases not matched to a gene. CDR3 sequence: CASSYGGQGAYEQYF. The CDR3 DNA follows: TGTGCCAGCAGTTACGGGGGTCAGGGGGCCTACGAGCAGTACTTC.

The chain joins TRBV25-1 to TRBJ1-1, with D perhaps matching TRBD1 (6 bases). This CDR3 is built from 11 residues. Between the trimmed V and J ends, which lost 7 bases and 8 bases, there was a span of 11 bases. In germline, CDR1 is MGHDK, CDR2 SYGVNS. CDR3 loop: CASIGTTEAFF. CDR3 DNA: TGTGCCAGCATCGGGACAACCGAAGCTTTCTTT.

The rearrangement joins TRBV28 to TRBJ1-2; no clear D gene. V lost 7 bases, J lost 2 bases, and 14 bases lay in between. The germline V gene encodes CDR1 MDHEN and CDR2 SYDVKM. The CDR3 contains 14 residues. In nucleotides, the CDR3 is TGTGCCAGCACCCCCGTCGGGCCCAACTATGGCTACACCTTC. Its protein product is CASTPVGPNYGYTF.

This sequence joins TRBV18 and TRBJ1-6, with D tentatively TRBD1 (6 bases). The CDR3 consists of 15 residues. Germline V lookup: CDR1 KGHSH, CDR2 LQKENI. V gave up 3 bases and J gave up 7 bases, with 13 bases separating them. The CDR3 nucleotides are TGTGCCAGCTCACCCTACCAGGGGAGAAATTCACCCCTCCACTTT. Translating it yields CASSPYQGRNSPLHF. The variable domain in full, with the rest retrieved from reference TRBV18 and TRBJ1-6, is NAGVMQNPRHLVRRRGQEARLRCSPMKGHSHVYWYRQLPEEGLKFMVYLQKENIIDESGMPKERFSAEFPKEGPSILRIQQVVRGDSAAYFCASSPYQGRNSPLHFGNGTRLTVT.

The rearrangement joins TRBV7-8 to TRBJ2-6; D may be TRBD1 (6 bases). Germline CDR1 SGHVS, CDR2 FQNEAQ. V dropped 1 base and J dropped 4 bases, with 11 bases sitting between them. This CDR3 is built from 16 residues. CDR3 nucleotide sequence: TGTGCCAGCAGCTTAGAGGGGACATCCGGGGCCAACGTCCTGACTTTC. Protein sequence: CASSLEGTSGANVLTF.

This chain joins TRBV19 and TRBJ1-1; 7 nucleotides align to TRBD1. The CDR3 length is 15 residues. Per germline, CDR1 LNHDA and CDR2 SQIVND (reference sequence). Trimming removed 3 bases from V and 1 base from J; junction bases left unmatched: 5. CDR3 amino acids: CASSIRGPRNTEAFF. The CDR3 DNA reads TGTGCCAGTAGTATTAGGGGGCCCCGGAACACTGAAGCTTTCTTT.

The CDR3, as DNA: TGTGCCAGCAGCCGGACGGCCTACAATGAGCAGTTCTTC. Its protein is CASSRTAYNEQFF. The chain has TRBV7-9 and TRBJ2-1; D not resolved. Germline V gene data show CDR1 as SEHNR and CDR2 as FQNEAQ (reference sequence). V was cut by 5 bases and J by 2 bases, with 7 bases left in between. The CDR3 is made up of 13 amino acids.

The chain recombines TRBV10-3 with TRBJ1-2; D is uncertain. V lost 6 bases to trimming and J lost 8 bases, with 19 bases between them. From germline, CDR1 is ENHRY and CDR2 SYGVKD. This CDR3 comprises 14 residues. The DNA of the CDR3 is TGTGCCATCAGATATGATGGCCGCCCTGGGGGCTACACCTTC. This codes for CAIRYDGRPGGYTF.

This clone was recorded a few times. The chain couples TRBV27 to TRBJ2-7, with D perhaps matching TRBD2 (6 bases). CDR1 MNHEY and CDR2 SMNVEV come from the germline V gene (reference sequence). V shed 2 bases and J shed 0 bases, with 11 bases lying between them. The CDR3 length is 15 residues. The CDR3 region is CASSLRYGSSYEQYF. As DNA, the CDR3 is TGTGCCAGCAGTTTACGGTACGGGAGCTCCTACGAGCAGTACTTC.

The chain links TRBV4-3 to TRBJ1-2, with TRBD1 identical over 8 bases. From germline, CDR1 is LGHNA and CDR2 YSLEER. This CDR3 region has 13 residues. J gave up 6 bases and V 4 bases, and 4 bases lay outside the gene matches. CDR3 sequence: CASSPTGEDGYTF. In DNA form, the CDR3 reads TGCGCCAGCAGCCCGACAGGGGAGGATGGCTACACCTTC.

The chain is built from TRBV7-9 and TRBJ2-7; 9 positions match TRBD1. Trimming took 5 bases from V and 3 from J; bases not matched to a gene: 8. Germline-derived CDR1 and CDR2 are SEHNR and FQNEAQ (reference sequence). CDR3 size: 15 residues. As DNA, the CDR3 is TGTGCCAGCAGCCTCGGGACAGGGTACTTCTACGAGCAGTACTTC. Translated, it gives CASSLGTGYFYEQYF.

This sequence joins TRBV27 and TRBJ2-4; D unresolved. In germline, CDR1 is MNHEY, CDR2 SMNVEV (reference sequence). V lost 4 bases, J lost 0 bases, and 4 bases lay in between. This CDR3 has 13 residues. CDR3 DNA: TGTGCCAGCAGTTCAATAGCCAAAAACATTCAGTACTTC. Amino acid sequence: CASSSIAKNIQYF.

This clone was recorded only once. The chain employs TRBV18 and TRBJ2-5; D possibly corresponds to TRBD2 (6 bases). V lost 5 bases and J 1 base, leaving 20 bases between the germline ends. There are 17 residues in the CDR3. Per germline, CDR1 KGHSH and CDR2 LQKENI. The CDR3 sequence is CASSALDGGVGQETQYF. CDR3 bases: TGTGCCAGCTCAGCCTTAGACGGAGGGGTGGGCCAAGAGACCCAGTACTTC.

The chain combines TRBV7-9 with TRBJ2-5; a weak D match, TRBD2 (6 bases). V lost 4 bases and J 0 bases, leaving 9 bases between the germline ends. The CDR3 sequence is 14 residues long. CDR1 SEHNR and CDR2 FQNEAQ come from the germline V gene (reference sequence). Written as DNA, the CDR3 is TGTGCCAGCAGCTCGCGGGACTACCAAGAGACCCAGTACTTC. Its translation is CASSSRDYQETQYF.

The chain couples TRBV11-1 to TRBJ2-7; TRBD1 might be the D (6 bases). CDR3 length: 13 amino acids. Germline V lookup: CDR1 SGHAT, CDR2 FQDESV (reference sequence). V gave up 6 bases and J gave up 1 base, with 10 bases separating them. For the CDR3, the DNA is TGTGCCAGCAGGCTGGACAGTTCCTACGAGCAGTACTTC. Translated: CASRLDSSYEQYF. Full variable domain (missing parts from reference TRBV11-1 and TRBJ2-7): EAEVAQSPRYKITEKSQAVAFWCDPISGHATLYWYRQILGQGPELLVQFQDESVVDDSQLPKDRFSAERLKGVDSTLKIQPAELGDSAMYLCASRLDSSYEQYFGPGTRLTVT.

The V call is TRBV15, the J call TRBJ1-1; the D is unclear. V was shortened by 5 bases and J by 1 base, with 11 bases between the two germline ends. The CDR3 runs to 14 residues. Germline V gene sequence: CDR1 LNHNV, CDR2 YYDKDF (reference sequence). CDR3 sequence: CATSSVRTNTEAFF. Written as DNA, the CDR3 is TGTGCCACCAGCTCTGTTCGGACGAACACTGAAGCTTTCTTT.

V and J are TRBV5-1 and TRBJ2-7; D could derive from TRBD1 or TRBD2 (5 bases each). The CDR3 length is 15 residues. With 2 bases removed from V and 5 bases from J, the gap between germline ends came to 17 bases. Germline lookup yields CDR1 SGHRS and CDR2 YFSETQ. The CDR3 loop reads CASSFGARARNEQYF. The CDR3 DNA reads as TGCGCCAGCAGCTTCGGGGCCAGGGCGAGGAACGAGCAGTACTTC.

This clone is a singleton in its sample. This CDR3 is CASSQDSGGPSYEQYF. The CDR3, as DNA: TGCGCCAGCAGCCAAGATAGCGGGGGGCCCTCCTACGAGCAGTACTTC. The chain combines TRBV4-3 with TRBJ2-7, with 10 bases fitting TRBD2. The V gene's germline CDR1 is LGHNA and CDR2 YSLEER. Trimming removed 0 bases from V and 0 bases from J; junction bases left unmatched: 2. This CDR3 has 16 residues.

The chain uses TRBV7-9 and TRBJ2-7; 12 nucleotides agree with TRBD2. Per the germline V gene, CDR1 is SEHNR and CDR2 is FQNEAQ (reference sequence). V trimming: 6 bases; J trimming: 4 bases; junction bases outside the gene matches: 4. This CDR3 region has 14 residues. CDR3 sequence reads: CASSWTSGEYEQYF. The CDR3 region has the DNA TGTGCCAGCAGTTGGACTAGCGGGGAGTACGAGCAGTACTTC.

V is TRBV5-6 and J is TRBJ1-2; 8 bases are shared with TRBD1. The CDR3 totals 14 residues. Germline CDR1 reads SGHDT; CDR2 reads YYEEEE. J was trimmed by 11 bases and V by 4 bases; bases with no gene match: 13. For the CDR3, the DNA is TGTGCCAGCAGCCCGACGGGCGCAGGGGGCCCGTACACCTTC. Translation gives CASSPTGAGGPYTF.

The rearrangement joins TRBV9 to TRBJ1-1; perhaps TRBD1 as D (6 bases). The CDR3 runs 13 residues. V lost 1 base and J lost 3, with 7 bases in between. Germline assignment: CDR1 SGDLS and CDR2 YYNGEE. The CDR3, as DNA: TGTGCCAGCAGCGTATCAGGGGACACTGAAGCTTTCTTT. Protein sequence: CASSVSGDTEAFF.

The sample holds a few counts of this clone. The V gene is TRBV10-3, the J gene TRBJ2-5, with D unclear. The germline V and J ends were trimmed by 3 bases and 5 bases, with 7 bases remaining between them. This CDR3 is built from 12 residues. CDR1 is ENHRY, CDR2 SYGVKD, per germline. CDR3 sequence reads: CAISEFKETQYF. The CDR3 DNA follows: TGTGCCATCAGTGAATTTAAGGAGACCCAGTACTTC.

The CDR3 here is CASSRGERNTEAFF. The CDR3 DNA reads TGTGCCAGCAGCCGCGGCGAGCGGAACACTGAAGCTTTCTTT. The chain has TRBV5-6 and TRBJ1-1, with D hard to call. The CDR3 contains 14 residues. Germline CDR1 and CDR2: SGHDT and YYEEEE. The ends were cut back, 4 bases at V and 1 base at J, with 11 bases in the middle.

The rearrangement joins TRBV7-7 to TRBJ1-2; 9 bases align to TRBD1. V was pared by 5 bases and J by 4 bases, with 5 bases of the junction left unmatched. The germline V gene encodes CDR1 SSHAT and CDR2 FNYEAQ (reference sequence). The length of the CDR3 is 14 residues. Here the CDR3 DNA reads TGTGCCAGCAGCATGGACAGGGGTGGCTATGGCTACACCTTC. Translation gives CASSMDRGGYGYTF.

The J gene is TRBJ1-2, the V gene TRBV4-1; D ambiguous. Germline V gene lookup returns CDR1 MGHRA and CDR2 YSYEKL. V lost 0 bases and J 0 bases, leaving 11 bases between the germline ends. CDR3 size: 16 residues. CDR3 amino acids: CASSQDDLRPNYGYTF. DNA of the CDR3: TGCGCCAGCAGCCAAGATGACCTACGACCTAACTATGGCTACACCTTC.